What follows is one T cell receptor beta chain and its context. This clonotype was counted between two and nine times. Its antigen is still unknown. No base quality values were provided; no much bigger clone lies one nucleotide off. The CDR3 runs 13 residues from the cysteine to the phenylalanine. Left in the record is the CDR3 DNA by itself, 39 bases read in frame from the first base. Cut back by 7 bases and 0 bases, the V and J ends lie 9 bases apart. In the germline V gene, CDR1 corresponds to SNHLY and CDR2 to FYNNEI. Receptor libraries were prepared by 5' RACE. The sequencer was an Illumina HiSeq 2000. Template switching introduced a universal primer binding site; the final cDNA contained a unique molecular identifier, enabling accurate counting of TCR cDNA molecules. Specific primers in the conserved constant-segment region were used to synthesize first-strand cDNA for the TCR alpha and beta chains. To control for contamination, every cDNA library was double barcoded, receiving both a SMART-Mk sample barcode and Illumina barcodes. TruSeq adapter sequences, together with Illumina sample barcodes, were added in two successive PCR steps. The TCR alpha and beta cDNA libraries were sequenced on the Illumina HiSeq platform using custom primers. The paper's processing steps were these. MiGEC was used to process raw reads and extract unique molecular identifiers, and MiXCR was used to find CDR3 positions. Recombination models were inferred per individual with the repgenHMM and IGoR tools using an EM algorithm. Shared clonotypes were analyzed with the tcR package in R, and sharing was normalized by the product of cloneset sizes. Out-of-frame nonproductive sequences were analyzed to study raw recombination free of thymic and clonal selection effects. The public reads were quality trimmed at Q25 with fastp and then assembled into clones with MiXCR by TCRdb, keeping productive beta chains. Each entry is one CDR3 protein sequence, shown with its most common DNA and genes. TCRdb assigned the V and J calls; the authors' analysis was not used. Across this sample there are about 340,000 distinct CDR3 sequences, with around an eighth seen only once. The top ten hold 7.2% of the sample.

The data derive from a study of identical twins (dated by TCRdb to between 2015 and 2016). With regard to the full study: To test whether fetal clonotypes persist, the study used deep sequencing on TCR alpha and beta repertoires from monozygotic twins, unrelated adults of various ages, and cord blood. Replicate twin experiments were performed at different times using different library preparation protocols to rule out contamination.

Overall study outcomes, separate from this receptor: Invariant T cells such as MAIT and iNKT could partly confound zero-insertion analyses, though diverse VJ usage argued against this for most clonotypes. Excess twin sharing in beta out-of-frame sequences was weaker because fewer shared sequences lowered the signal-to-noise ratio. Because the same donors could not be followed over many years, the conclusions depended on cross-sectional statistical analysis. Fewer insertions were carried by abundant cord blood beta clonotypes, a similar but weaker trend appeared in young adult naive repertoires, and no such trend appeared in memory repertoires. Out-of-frame TCR alpha sharing in monozygotic twins was systematically underestimated by recombination models, whereas sharing between unrelated individuals was in agreement with the recombination models. Compared with coincidental sharing between unrelated individuals, out-of-frame TCR alpha sequences shared between twins showed an excess of sequences with low generation probability.

Every donor was a healthy Caucasian. The twin cohort consisted of three pairs of female monozygotic twins, all aged about 18 to 29 years. Positive isolation kits from Invitrogen were used to isolate the CD4+ and CD8+ T cell populations. The data also belong to a second study, concerning yellow fever vaccine responses in identical twins. The second study's paper adds: The T cell response to vaccination in identical twins was reported by the authors to appear partly convergent and partly personalized. Focusing on identical twins, the study followed the T cell clones that responded to the vaccine, and did so with precision.

The sequencing input was CD8+ T cells sorted from blood. The receptor chain draws on TRBV2 and TRBJ2-5; a confident D gene designation cannot be given. This receptor was taken from a woman under 30 in good health. The DNA sequence reads TGTGCCAGCATTCTACGGAACCAAGAGACCCAGTACTTC. Its protein reads: CASILRNQETQYF.